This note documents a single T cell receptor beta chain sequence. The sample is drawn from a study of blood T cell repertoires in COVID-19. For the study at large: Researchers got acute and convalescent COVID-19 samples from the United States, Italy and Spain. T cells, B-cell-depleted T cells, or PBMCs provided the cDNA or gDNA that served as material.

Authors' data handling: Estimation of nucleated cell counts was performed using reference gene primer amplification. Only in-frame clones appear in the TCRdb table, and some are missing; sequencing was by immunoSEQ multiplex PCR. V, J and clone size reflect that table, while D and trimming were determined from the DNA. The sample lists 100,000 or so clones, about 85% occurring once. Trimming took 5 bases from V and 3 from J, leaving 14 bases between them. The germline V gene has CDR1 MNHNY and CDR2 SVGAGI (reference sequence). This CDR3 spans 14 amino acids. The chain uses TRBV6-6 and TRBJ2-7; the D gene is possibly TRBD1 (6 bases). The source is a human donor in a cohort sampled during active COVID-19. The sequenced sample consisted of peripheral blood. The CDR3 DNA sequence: TGTGCCAGCAGTCAAGGACAGAAGTACTACGAGCAGTACTTC. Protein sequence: CASSQGQKYYEQYF.